This is a list of T cell receptor beta chains from one sample in a study of OX40 agonist ivuxolimab in advanced cancers. Libraries were prepared by immunoSEQ multiplex PCR; TCRdb keeps only in-frame clonotypes and omits some of them. The sample holds about 48,000 clones, more than 80% seen once. The specimen comprised CD4+ or CD8+ T cells sorted from blood, sampled in a trial of the OX40 agonist ivuxolimab. The receptors shown here come from an adult with an advanced solid tumor such as melanoma, head and neck, liver or kidney cancer. CDR3s include the opening cysteine and the closing phenylalanine or tryptophan. The D gene is left open where the match is weak. A row's size may be missing; if present it is once, few, many or a size class.

D gene: .
clone size: .
V gene: TRBV11-3
J gene: TRBJ2-2
CDR3 DNA: TGTGCCAGCAGCTCATACATGGGGACGGCCGGGGAGCTGTTTTTT
CDR3 protein: CASSSYMGTAGELFF

D gene: .
clone size: .
V gene: TRBV29-1
J gene: TRBJ2-7
CDR3 DNA: TGCAGCGTCCCGGGTCCTTTCTACGAGCAGTACTTC
CDR3 protein: CSVPGPFYEQYF

D gene: .
clone size: .
V gene: TRBV5-1
J gene: TRBJ2-3
CDR3 DNA: TGCGCCAGCTCACCCAGGGTAGATACGCAGTATTTT
CDR3 protein: CASSPRVDTQYF

D gene: TRBD2
clone size: .
V gene: TRBV11-2
J gene: TRBJ2-2
CDR3 DNA: TGTGCCAGCAGCTCAAGGACTAGCTGGGACGGGGAGCTGTTTTTT
CDR3 protein: CASSSRTSWDGELFF

D gene: .
clone size: .
V gene: TRBV19
J gene: TRBJ2-3
CDR3 DNA: TGTGCCAGTACGGGCCGTTTGGATACGCAGTATTTT
CDR3 protein: CASTGRLDTQYF

D gene: TRBD2
clone size: .
V gene: TRBV11-2
J gene: TRBJ2-7
CDR3 DNA: TGTGCCAGCAGCTTAGAGAGGACTAGCTACGAGCAGTACTTC
CDR3 protein: CASSLERTSYEQYF

D gene: .
clone size: .
V gene: TRBV15
J gene: TRBJ1-5
CDR3 DNA: TGTGCCACCAGATCCAGGGCTATTAGCAATCAGCCCCAGCATTTT
CDR3 protein: CATRSRAISNQPQHF

D gene: .
clone size: .
V gene: TRBV5-1
J gene: TRBJ2-1
CDR3 DNA: TGCGCCAGCAGGCAGTTTCCAAACTCCTACAATGAGCAGTTCTTC
CDR3 protein: CASRQFPNSYNEQFF

D gene: TRBD1
clone size: .
V gene: TRBV7-2
J gene: TRBJ1-6
CDR3 DNA: TGTGCCAGCAGCTTAGGCCTTCCGGGACAGAGTAATTCACCCCTCCACTTT
CDR3 protein: CASSLGLPGQSNSPLHF

D gene: TRBD1
clone size: .
V gene: TRBV5-3
J gene: TRBJ1-1
CDR3 DNA: TGTGCCAGCAGCTTGGTGACAGGGAAGGCTTTCTTT
CDR3 protein: CASSLVTGKAFF

D gene: .
clone size: .
V gene: TRBV18
J gene: TRBJ1-5
CDR3 DNA: TGTGCCAGCTCACCGGGTATTCGGGAGCCCCAGCATTTT
CDR3 protein: CASSPGIREPQHF

D gene: TRBD2
clone size: .
V gene: TRBV7-2
J gene: TRBJ2-5
CDR3 DNA: TGTGCCAGCTCGCTTAGGGCGGGGGAGCTAGAGACCCAGTACTTC
CDR3 protein: CASSLRAGELETQYF

D gene: TRBD2
clone size: few
V gene: TRBV9
J gene: TRBJ2-7
CDR3 DNA: TGTGCCAGCAGCGTAGAAGCGGGGCCCTACGAGCAGTACTTC
CDR3 protein: CASSVEAGPYEQYF

D gene: .
clone size: .
V gene: TRBV9
J gene: TRBJ1-1
CDR3 DNA: TGTGCCAGCAGCGTAGATCCAGGGAGGAACACTGAAGCTTTCTTT
CDR3 protein: CASSVDPGRNTEAFF

D gene: TRBD1
clone size: .
V gene: TRBV5-6
J gene: TRBJ2-2
CDR3 DNA: TGTGCCAGCAGGGCACAGGGGGCGCTAACCGGGGAGCTGTTTTTT
CDR3 protein: CASRAQGALTGELFF

D gene: .
clone size: .
V gene: TRBV7-2
J gene: TRBJ2-7
CDR3 DNA: TGTGCCAGCAGCAGGTCGGGCGCCGGCGAGCAGTACTTC
CDR3 protein: CASSRSGAGEQYF

D gene: .
clone size: few
V gene: TRBV5-6
J gene: TRBJ2-4
CDR3 DNA: TGTGCCAGCAGCTTCTATGGGACGGTGAACATTCAGTACTTC
CDR3 protein: CASSFYGTVNIQYF

D gene: .
clone size: .
V gene: TRBV6-5
J gene: TRBJ1-1
CDR3 DNA: TGTGCCAGCAGTGTAGGGAAAGTCACTGAAGCTTTCTTT
CDR3 protein: CASSVGKVTEAFF

D gene: .
clone size: .
V gene: TRBV5-1
J gene: TRBJ1-1
CDR3 DNA: TGCGCCAGCAGCGAGGACAGTAGGAACACTGAAGCTTTCTTT
CDR3 protein: CASSEDSRNTEAFF

D gene: .
clone size: .
V gene: TRBV11-2
J gene: TRBJ1-4
CDR3 DNA: TGTGCCAGCAGCAATCTTAGGGGGAGTCTTAAACTGTTTTTT
CDR3 protein: CASSNLRGSLKLFF

D gene: .
clone size: .
V gene: TRBV9
J gene: TRBJ1-1
CDR3 DNA: TGTGCCAGCAGCCACGGACTTACGAACACTGAAGCTTTCTTT
CDR3 protein: CASSHGLTNTEAFF

D gene: .
clone size: .
V gene: TRBV15
J gene: TRBJ1-3
CDR3 DNA: TGTGCCACCAGCAGAGATTACCCGGCTATCTCTGGAAACACCATATATTTT
CDR3 protein: CATSRDYPAISGNTIYF

D gene: .
clone size: .
V gene: TRBV4-2
J gene: TRBJ1-4
CDR3 DNA: TGTGCCAGCAGCCATCCGGGACAAAGTAATGAAAAACTGTTTTTT
CDR3 protein: CASSHPGQSNEKLFF

D gene: .
clone size: once
V gene: TRBV5-6
J gene: TRBJ1-2
CDR3 DNA: TGTGCCAGCAGCTTACTAGGTGCAGGGAACTATGGCTACACCTTC
CDR3 protein: CASSLLGAGNYGYTF

D gene: TRBD1
clone size: .
V gene: TRBV5-8
J gene: TRBJ2-5
CDR3 DNA: TGTGCCAGCAACCTACCAGGGGGCGAAAAAGGAGAGACCCAGTACTTC
CDR3 protein: CASNLPGGEKGETQYF

D gene: TRBD2
clone size: .
V gene: TRBV27
J gene: TRBJ2-3
CDR3 DNA: TGTGCCAGCAGGCTTAGCGGGGGCCTCACAGATACGCAGTATTTT
CDR3 protein: CASRLSGGLTDTQYF

D gene: TRBD2
clone size: .
V gene: TRBV5-1
J gene: TRBJ2-5
CDR3 DNA: TGCGCCAGCAGCTTGGGATTAGCGGGGGGCCCACAAGAGACCCAGTACTTC
CDR3 protein: CASSLGLAGGPQETQYF

D gene: .
clone size: .
V gene: TRBV6-5
J gene: TRBJ1-1
CDR3 DNA: TGTGCCAGCACCAAAACCGGGAACACTGAAGCTTTCTTT
CDR3 protein: CASTKTGNTEAFF

D gene: .
clone size: .
V gene: TRBV6-5
J gene: TRBJ1-5
CDR3 DNA: TGTGCCAGCAGGCGTGGGACGGCAAGCAATCAGCCCCAGCATTTT
CDR3 protein: CASRRGTASNQPQHF

D gene: TRBD2
clone size: .
V gene: TRBV7-2
J gene: TRBJ2-7
CDR3 DNA: TGTGCCAGCAGTAGGGATGCTAGCGGGGGATCTACCTACGAGCAGTACTTC
CDR3 protein: CASSRDASGGSTYEQYF

D gene: .
clone size: .
V gene: TRBV12-5
J gene: TRBJ2-2
CDR3 DNA: TGTGCTAGTGGTTTTCCCTCCGGAGTTAACACCGGGGAGCTGTTTTTT
CDR3 protein: CASGFPSGVNTGELFF

D gene: .
clone size: .
V gene: TRBV19
J gene: TRBJ2-2
CDR3 DNA: TGTACGTGGAGGGCGAACACCGGGGAGCTGTTTTTT
CDR3 protein: CTWRANTGELFF

D gene: .
clone size: .
V gene: TRBV7-9
J gene: TRBJ1-3
CDR3 DNA: TGTGCCAGCAGCCGAGCCGGGGTCGGAAACACCATATATTTT
CDR3 protein: CASSRAGVGNTIYF

D gene: .
clone size: .
V gene: TRBV15
J gene: TRBJ1-4
CDR3 DNA: TGTGCCACCAGCACCGCGGTTCGGGAAAAACTGTTTTTT
CDR3 protein: CATSTAVREKLFF

D gene: .
clone size: .
V gene: TRBV11-2
J gene: TRBJ2-1
CDR3 DNA: TGTGCCAGCACCGTCCGAGGCTCTCTCTACGATGAGCAGTTCTTC
CDR3 protein: CASTVRGSLYDEQFF

D gene: .
clone size: .
V gene: TRBV13
J gene: TRBJ2-1
CDR3 DNA: TGTGCCAGCAGCTCCCTCCATGAGCAGTTCTTC
CDR3 protein: CASSSLHEQFF

D gene: .
clone size: .
V gene: TRBV7-8
J gene: TRBJ2-3
CDR3 DNA: TGTGCCAGCAGCTTAGATTCTGGCAGCACAGATACGCAGTATTTT
CDR3 protein: CASSLDSGSTDTQYF

D gene: .
clone size: .
V gene: TRBV4-3
J gene: TRBJ1-2
CDR3 DNA: TGCGCCAGCAGCCACCGCCCGGCCGAGGTTGACGGCTACACCTTC
CDR3 protein: CASSHRPAEVDGYTF

D gene: .
clone size: .
V gene: TRBV11-2
J gene: TRBJ2-1
CDR3 DNA: TGTGCCAGCAGCTTAGGTGGGTCGGGATACAATGAGCAGTTCTTC
CDR3 protein: CASSLGGSGYNEQFF

D gene: .
clone size: .
V gene: TRBV19
J gene: TRBJ2-6
CDR3 DNA: TGTGCCAGTAGTATCCTTGGGGCCAACGTCCTGACTTTC
CDR3 protein: CASSILGANVLTF

D gene: TRBD1
clone size: few
V gene: TRBV29-1
J gene: TRBJ2-7
CDR3 DNA: TGCAGCGTTAAACAGGGACAGGGGGCGAGCGAGCAGTACTTC
CDR3 protein: CSVKQGQGASEQYF

D gene: .
clone size: .
V gene: TRBV7-2
J gene: TRBJ2-5
CDR3 DNA: TGTGCCAGCAGGGACACAGGGAGTTCCCCCCAAGAGACCCAGTACTTC
CDR3 protein: CASRDTGSSPQETQYF

D gene: .
clone size: .
V gene: TRBV6-5
J gene: TRBJ1-4
CDR3 DNA: TGTGCCAGCAGCTCTCCCCGGGGACCTAGGGAAAAACTGTTTTTT
CDR3 protein: CASSSPRGPREKLFF

D gene: .
clone size: .
V gene: TRBV6-5
J gene: TRBJ2-5
CDR3 DNA: TGTGCCAGCAGTTACGCCCCGGGGCGAAAGACCCAGTACTTC
CDR3 protein: CASSYAPGRKTQYF

D gene: .
clone size: few
V gene: TRBV27
J gene: TRBJ1-3
CDR3 DNA: TGTGCCAGCAGTTTAAGGGGGAGCTCTGGAAACACCATATATTTT
CDR3 protein: CASSLRGSSGNTIYF

D gene: TRBD1
clone size: .
V gene: TRBV7-2
J gene: TRBJ1-4
CDR3 DNA: TGTGCCAGCACCCAACAGGGACAGGCTAATGAAAAACTGTTTTTT
CDR3 protein: CASTQQGQANEKLFF

D gene: .
clone size: .
V gene: TRBV19
J gene: TRBJ1-4
CDR3 DNA: TGTGCCAGTAGTTGGGGCGTGGGTGAAAAACTGTTTTTT
CDR3 protein: CASSWGVGEKLFF

D gene: TRBD1
clone size: .
V gene: TRBV7-9
J gene: TRBJ1-4
CDR3 DNA: TGTGCCAGTCTTCCGGGACAGGGACTAACTAATGAAAAACTGTTTTTT
CDR3 protein: CASLPGQGLTNEKLFF

D gene: .
clone size: .
V gene: TRBV6-1
J gene: TRBJ2-2
CDR3 DNA: TGTGCCATCCAGGCACCGGGGAACACCGGGGAGCTGTTTTTT
CDR3 protein: CAIQAPGNTGELFF

D gene: TRBD2
clone size: .
V gene: TRBV4-2
J gene: TRBJ2-7
CDR3 DNA: TGTGCCAGCAGCCAACGGGGGGGCTCCTACGAGCAGTACTTC
CDR3 protein: CASSQRGGSYEQYF

D gene: TRBD1
clone size: .
V gene: TRBV7-2
J gene: TRBJ1-2
CDR3 DNA: TGTGCCAGCAGCACACAGGGGTATGGCTACACCTTC
CDR3 protein: CASSTQGYGYTF

D gene: TRBD1
clone size: .
V gene: TRBV5-4
J gene: TRBJ1-4
CDR3 DNA: TGTGCCAGCAGCTTAGGACAGGGATCAAATGAAAAACTGTTTTTT
CDR3 protein: CASSLGQGSNEKLFF

D gene: .
clone size: .
V gene: TRBV18
J gene: TRBJ1-6
CDR3 DNA: TGTGCCAGCTCACTTCGACAGCTGGATAATTCACCCCTCCACTTT
CDR3 protein: CASSLRQLDNSPLHF

D gene: TRBD2
clone size: .
V gene: TRBV7-6
J gene: TRBJ2-7
CDR3 DNA: TGTGCCAGCAGCCCGAGCGGGGGGGTAGGATCCTACGAGCAGTACTTC
CDR3 protein: CASSPSGGVGSYEQYF

D gene: .
clone size: .
V gene: TRBV7-3
J gene: TRBJ1-6
CDR3 DNA: TGTGCCAGCAGCTTAAGCAGGGATTCACCCCTCCACTTT
CDR3 protein: CASSLSRDSPLHF

D gene: TRBD2
clone size: .
V gene: TRBV7-3
J gene: TRBJ2-1
CDR3 DNA: TGTGCCAGCAGCCCCCGACTAGCGGGGGTTAGTGAGCAGTTCTTC
CDR3 protein: CASSPRLAGVSEQFF

D gene: .
clone size: .
V gene: TRBV18
J gene: TRBJ1-4
CDR3 DNA: TGTGCCAGCTCACAGGACCCAACCGGAACTAATGAAAAACTGTTTTTT
CDR3 protein: CASSQDPTGTNEKLFF